A single sample gave rise to the 13 T cell receptor beta chains below, sequenced in a study of blood T cells in healthy people across ages. With a J-beta primer mix and a sample-barcoded 5' primer, a second PCR ran 7 to 11 cycles. TCRdb fed the 5' RACE reads into MiXCR, producing one record per CDR3 protein. The data contain some 700,000 distinct CDR3 sequences, more than 40% of them singletons. Sequenced material: blood. The source is a woman aged 55-69 years in good health.

This clonotype was counted many times. The V gene is TRBV29-1, the J gene TRBJ2-1; 7 bases map to TRBD2. The CDR3 covers 11 residues. J lost 6 bases, V lost 4 bases, and 0 bases had no gene match. CDR1 is SQVTM, CDR2 ANQGSEA, per germline. The CDR3 reads CSVGLANEQFF. DNA for the CDR3: TGCAGCGTTGGACTAGCCAATGAGCAGTTCTTC.

This clonotype was counted only a few times. This chain uses TRBV9 with TRBJ2-3; D not resolved. The germline V gene has CDR1 SGDLS and CDR2 YYNGEE. CDR3 size: 17 residues. V lost 4 bases and J lost 3, with 21 bases in between. Here the CDR3 DNA reads TGTGCCAGCAGCCCTCGTAGAGCACTCGTAGGGACAGATACGCAGTATTTT. This translates into CASSPRRALVGTDTQYF.

This clonotype was observed a few times. This chain uses TRBV20-1 with TRBJ2-3; 7 positions match TRBD2. CDR3 length: 14 amino acids. Germline V gene data show CDR1 as DFQATT and CDR2 as SNEGSKA (reference sequence). V dropped 5 bases and J dropped 0; count of bases not matched to a gene: 5. The CDR3 nucleotides read TGCAGTGCTGGTTCTAGCGGTAGCACAGATACGCAGTATTTT. Its translation: CSAGSSGSTDTQYF.

As DNA, the CDR3 is TGTGCCAGCAGCGTAGAGGGAAGCCTCGCTCAGCCCCAGCATTTT. Translated, it gives CASSVEGSLAQPQHF. V gene TRBV9 combines with J gene TRBJ1-5; no clear D gene. Trimming left V 0 bases short and J 6 bases short, with 13 bases between. Germline CDR1 SGDLS, CDR2 YYNGEE. The length of the CDR3 is 15 residues.

V gene TRBV10-3 combines with J gene TRBJ2-5; D not resolved. This CDR3 has 14 amino acids. V was cut by 0 bases and J by 3 bases, with 8 bases left in between. Germline V gene sequence: CDR1 ENHRY, CDR2 SYGVKD. In nucleotides, the CDR3 is TGTGCCATCAGTGAGTCGCTAGGAAAAGAGACCCAGTACTTC. Translated, it gives CAISESLGKETQYF.

This chain uses TRBV20-1 with TRBJ2-5; 7 bases are shared with TRBD2. Losses at the gene ends were 3 bases for V and 1 base for J; bases not matched to a gene: 8. CDR3 size: 15 residues. Looked up from germline, CDR1 is DFQATT and CDR2 is SNEGSKA (reference sequence). CDR3 nucleotides: TGCAGTGCTAGTTTCACAGCGGGGTCCCAAGAGACCCAGTACTTC. The encoded protein is CSASFTAGSQETQYF.

The rearrangement uses TRBV4-2 and TRBJ2-4; TRBD2 matches at 8 bases. The DNA end is a closer match to TRBJ2-7, so the J assignment may be wrong. The CDR3 contains 15 residues. Germline V gene data show CDR1 as LGHNA and CDR2 as YNFKEQ. CDR3 in amino acids: CASSQDYGRAGEQYF. The CDR3 DNA reads as TGTGCCAGCAGCCAAGATTACGGGAGGGCCGGCGAGCAGTACTTC.

This clonotype was seen once. A much more abundant neighbour one base away suggests this may be a read error. The chain carries TRBV7-3 and TRBJ2-3, with 10 bases identical to TRBD2. The germline V gene encodes CDR1 SGHTA and CDR2 FQGTGA. The CDR3 extends over 18 amino acids. The V segment lost 3 bases and the J segment 4 bases; nucleotides outside the gene matches: 13. The DNA of the CDR3 is TGTGCCAGCAGCTTGGCTAGCGGGGGACCCGCAAGCGCAGATACGCAGTATTTT. Its translation is CASSLASGGPASADTQYF.

This chain connects TRBV6-5 to TRBJ2-6; 10 nucleotides match TRBD1. V trimming: 6 bases; J trimming: 2 bases; junction bases outside the gene matches: 1. CDR1 and CDR2 from the germline V gene are MNHEY and SVGAGI. This CDR3 has 15 amino acids. The CDR3 loop is CASRTGGPGANVLTF. In DNA form, the CDR3 reads TGTGCCAGCAGGACAGGGGGCCCTGGGGCCAACGTCCTGACTTTC.

Only one count was recorded for this clonotype. This sequence joins TRBV15 and TRBJ2-1; D is undetermined. Trimming stripped 1 base from V and 8 bases from J, with 6 bases between. The CDR3 covers 12 residues. The germline V gene has CDR1 LNHNV and CDR2 YYDKDF (reference sequence). DNA for the CDR3: TGTGCCACCAGCAGAGTGGGCGATGAGCAGTTCTTC. It encodes CATSRVGDEQFF.

The table lists this clonotype with many counts. V gene TRBV7-2 combines with J gene TRBJ2-7, with D possibly being TRBD2 (5 bases). Germline CDR1 SGHTA, CDR2 FQGNSA. The CDR3 is 15 residues long. V was shortened by 2 bases and J by 2 bases, with 13 bases between the two germline ends. CDR3 DNA sequence: TGTGCCAGCAGCTTATTAGCGTCAGCAACCTACGAGCAGTACTTC. It codes for CASSLLASATYEQYF.

The chain recombines TRBV7-2 with TRBJ2-4; 9 nucleotides line up with TRBD1. The J call is doubtful: the DNA matches TRBJ2-7 better. Germline-derived CDR1 and CDR2 are SGHTA and FQGNSA. The CDR3 contains 16 residues. The CDR3 coding sequence is TGTGCCAGCAGCTTATCTTCAGGACAGGGGTTCGACGAGCAGTACTTC. Amino acids: CASSLSSGQGFDEQYF.

V and J are TRBV7-3 and TRBJ2-1; 7 bases match TRBD2. The J call may not be correct, given that the DNA end is closer to TRBJ2-7. From germline, CDR1 is SGHTA and CDR2 FQGTGA. This CDR3 spans 16 amino acids. The CDR3 here is CASSLSAGEYLNEQYF. CDR3 bases: TGTGCCAGCAGCTTATCCGCGGGAGAGTATCTTAATGAGCAGTACTTC.